What follows is one T cell receptor (beta chain) and its context. Its antigen is not known. CD8 memory merged CD45RO+ cells and CCR7-negative CD45RA+ TemRA cells into one population. This CDR3 is built from 14 residues. Trimming took off 4 bases at V and 5 bases at J, with 12 bases between the two ends. Germline V gene lookup returns CDR1 MNHNS and CDR2 SASEGT. The source of the sample is a study of shared clonotypes between healthy human individuals. Study details: For every donor, three CD4 naive, three CD4 memory, two CD8 naive and one CD8 memory plates were used.

Study outcomes and limitations: Rarefaction exposed incomplete sorted-subset sequencing despite large depth.

Libraries were prepared by immunoSEQ multiplex PCR; TCRdb keeps only in-frame clonotypes and omits some of them. The sample lists fewer than 850,000 clones, around 90% seen once, with around a third in the top ten. Material for sequencing was memory CD8+ T cells from PBMCs. Documented subset: CD45RO+ cells pooled with CCR7-negative TemRA cells. The source is a man younger than 35 in good health. Some clones in this sample may be carry-over from other donors' samples. V gene TRBV6-1 combines with J gene TRBJ2-1; D could derive from TRBD1 or TRBD2 (5 bases each). The CDR3 bases are TGTGCCAGCAGTGCGGACTGGGGCAACAATGAGCAGTTCTTC. This encodes CASSADWGNNEQFF.